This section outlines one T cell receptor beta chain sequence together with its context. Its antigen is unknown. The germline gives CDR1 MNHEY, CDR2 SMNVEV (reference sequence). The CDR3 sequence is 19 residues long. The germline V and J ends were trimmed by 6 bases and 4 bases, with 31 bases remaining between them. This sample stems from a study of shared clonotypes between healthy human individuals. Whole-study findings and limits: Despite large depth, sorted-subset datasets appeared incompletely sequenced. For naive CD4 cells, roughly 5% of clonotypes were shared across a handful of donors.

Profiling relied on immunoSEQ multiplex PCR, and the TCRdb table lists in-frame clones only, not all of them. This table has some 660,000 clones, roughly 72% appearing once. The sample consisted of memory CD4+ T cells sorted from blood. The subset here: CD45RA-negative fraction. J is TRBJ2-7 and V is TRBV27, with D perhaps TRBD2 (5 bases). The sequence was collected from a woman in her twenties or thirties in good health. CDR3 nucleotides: TGTGCCAGCAGCTACCGCCGAACTATCTCCGGGGAGAGGGTATACGAGCAGTACTTC. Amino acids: CASSYRRTISGERVYEQYF.